These T cell receptor beta chains were read from a single sample in a study of cytomegalovirus exposure and HLA in healthy donors. Method: immunoSEQ multiplex PCR; TCRdb's copy keeps in-frame clones and lacks some. The table includes 150,000 to 200,000 clones, roughly 96% detected once. Source material: PBMCs. The receptor source for this set is a woman under 30 in good health and CMV-seronegative. The CDR3 runs from the conserved cysteine through the conserved F or W. The D gene is left open where the match is weak. Not every row has a clone size; where given, it reads once, few, many or a size class.

v_call	j_call	d_call	clone_size	cdr3_aa	cdr3_nt
TRBV18	TRBJ1-2	TRBD1	NA	CASSPPGQGIYGYTF	TGTGCCAGCTCACCGCCGGGACAGGGGATCTATGGCTACACCTTC
TRBV6-4	TRBJ2-7	NA	NA	CASTPRGVREQYF	TGTGCCAGCACCCCCAGAGGCGTGAGGGAGCAGTACTTC
TRBV18	TRBJ1-2	NA	NA	CASSPPWVGRDLHYGYTF	TGTGCCAGCTCACCACCTTGGGTGGGCAGGGATCTTCACTATGGCTACACCTTC
TRBV20-1	TRBJ1-1	NA	NA	CSARASYEAFF	TGCAGTGCTAGGGCATCTTACGAAGCTTTCTTT
TRBV14	TRBJ1-4	TRBD1	NA	CASSPYRGPGEKLFF	TGTGCCAGCAGCCCTTACAGGGGGCCTGGGGAAAAACTGTTTTTT
TRBV5-5	TRBJ1-6	NA	NA	CASSLLAGNSPLHF	TGTGCCAGCAGCTTACTGGCAGGAAATTCACCCCTCCACTTT
TRBV2	TRBJ2-7	NA	NA	CASSGDFQGEQYF	TGTGCCAGCAGTGGGGACTTCCAGGGCGAGCAGTACTTC
TRBV6-5	TRBJ1-1	NA	NA	CASSQYRAEAFF	TGTGCCAGCAGTCAATACAGGGCTGAAGCTTTCTTT
TRBV6-6	TRBJ1-2	NA	NA	CASSYSAGVYGYTF	TGTGCCAGCAGTTACTCGGCAGGGGTATATGGCTACACCTTC
TRBV7-3	TRBJ2-1	TRBD2	NA	CASSLWGGGDYNEQFF	TGTGCCAGCAGCTTATGGGGCGGGGGGGATTACAATGAGCAGTTCTTC
TRBV12-5	TRBJ1-1	NA	NA	CASGKDRYTEAFF	TGTGCTAGTGGCAAAGACAGGTACACTGAAGCTTTCTTT
TRBV11-1	TRBJ1-5	NA	NA	CASSYAGFNQPQHF	TGTGCCAGCAGCTACGCAGGGTTCAATCAGCCCCAGCATTTT
TRBV7-2	TRBJ2-7	NA	NA	CASSETAGPSYEQYF	TGTGCCAGCAGCGAAACGGCAGGTCCCTCCTACGAGCAGTACTTC
TRBV5-1	TRBJ1-2	NA	NA	CASSLAETNYGYTF	TGCGCCAGCAGCTTGGCGGAGACTAACTATGGCTACACCTTC
TRBV30	TRBJ2-3	TRBD2	NA	CACFIIGGVADTQYF	TGTGCCTGCTTTATAATCGGGGGGGTTGCAGATACGCAGTATTTT
TRBV5-4	TRBJ1-1	TRBD1	NA	CASSLDRGHTEAFF	TGTGCCAGCAGCTTGGACAGGGGGCACACTGAAGCTTTCTTT
TRBV19	TRBJ2-7	TRBD1	NA	CASRNRDRSSYEQYF	TGTGCCAGTAGAAACAGGGACAGGAGCTCCTACGAGCAGTACTTC
TRBV4-3	TRBJ2-5	TRBD2	NA	CASSQGGGGALQETQYF	TGCGCCAGCAGCCAAGGGGGCGGGGGGGCCCTACAAGAGACCCAGTACTTC
TRBV7-9	TRBJ1-2	NA	NA	CASSLVFEGGSGYTF	TGTGCCAGCAGCTTAGTTTTTGAGGGTGGAAGCGGCTACACCTTC
TRBV5-6	TRBJ1-1	NA	once	CASSLGGSMNTEAFF	TGTGCCAGCAGCTTGGGGGGCAGTATGAACACTGAAGCTTTCTTT
TRBV19	TRBJ1-5	NA	NA	CASNHLLGPSHNQPQHF	TGTGCCAGTAATCATCTTCTGGGCCCAAGTCACAATCAGCCCCAGCATTTT
TRBV19	TRBJ2-2	TRBD2	NA	CASSILPSSGRYTGELFF	TGTGCCAGTAGTATTCTACCGAGTAGCGGGCGATACACCGGGGAGCTGTTTTTT
TRBV5-1	TRBJ2-7	NA	NA	CASSFRVRELDEQYF	TGCGCCAGCAGCTTCCGGGTCAGGGAACTCGACGAGCAGTACTTC
TRBV28	TRBJ2-3	NA	NA	CASSRDRDTQYF	TGTGCCAGCAGCAGAGACAGAGATACGCAGTATTTT
TRBV5-6	TRBJ1-6	TRBD1	NA	CASSWGTGEGSPLHF	TGTGCCAGCAGCTGGGGGACAGGGGAAGGTTCACCCCTCCACTTT
TRBV5-8	TRBJ1-5	NA	NA	CASSLAFGGASPNQPQHF	TGTGCCAGCAGCTTGGCCTTCGGTGGAGCGTCCCCCAATCAGCCCCAGCATTTT
TRBV5-6	TRBJ1-5	NA	NA	CASSLSTHRYSNQPQHF	TGTGCCAGCAGCTTGTCTACCCACAGATATAGCAATCAGCCCCAGCATTTT
TRBV27	TRBJ2-3	TRBD2	NA	CASSSLNRTSGGAAQYF	TGTGCCAGCAGTTCCCTCAACCGGACTAGCGGGGGGGCAGCGCAGTATTTT
TRBV2	TRBJ1-6	NA	NA	CASKGQRDVFFSPLHF	TGTGCCAGCAAAGGGCAGCGGGACGTTTTTTTCTCACCCCTCCACTTT
TRBV18	TRBJ2-7	TRBD1	NA	CASSPGQSYEQYF	TGTGCCAGCTCACCGGGACAGTCCTACGAGCAGTACTTC
TRBV20-1	TRBJ2-7	TRBD1	NA	CSARDRVEQYF	TGCAGTGCTAGGGACAGGGTCGAGCAGTACTTC
TRBV14	TRBJ1-6	NA	NA	CASSQEGRGNSPLHF	TGTGCCAGCAGCCAAGAAGGTAGGGGTAATTCACCCCTCCACTTT
TRBV5-6	TRBJ1-2	NA	NA	CASSLVLSNYGYTF	TGTGCCAGCAGCTTGGTCCTCTCTAACTATGGCTACACCTTC
TRBV7-2	TRBJ1-5	NA	NA	CASSLSGTGGNQPQHF	TGTGCCAGCAGCTTATCTGGGACGGGGGGCAATCAGCCCCAGCATTTT
TRBV6-6	TRBJ1-1	NA	NA	CASSIGGPMNTEAFF	TGTGCCAGCAGTATTGGGGGCCCCATGAACACTGAAGCTTTCTTT
TRBV5-1	TRBJ2-3	TRBD2	NA	CASSPRGTSGGSTDTQYF	TGCGCCAGCAGCCCTCGCGGGACTAGCGGGGGTAGCACAGATACGCAGTATTTT
TRBV5-1	TRBJ2-3	NA	NA	CASSLVDRLTDTQYF	TGCGCCAGCAGCTTGGTGGACAGACTCACAGATACGCAGTATTTT
TRBV9	TRBJ2-1	TRBD2	NA	CASSVEFSGGAKEQFF	TGTGCCAGCAGCGTAGAATTTAGCGGGGGGGCTAAGGAGCAGTTCTTC
TRBV7-9	TRBJ1-2	TRBD1	NA	CASSTTGPANYGYTF	TGTGCCAGCAGCACGACAGGGCCGGCTAACTATGGCTACACCTTC
TRBV29-1	TRBJ1-1	NA	NA	CSAEQGNTEAFF	TGCAGCGCTGAACAGGGGAACACTGAAGCTTTCTTT
TRBV5-5	TRBJ1-1	NA	NA	CASSFRVNTEAFF	TGTGCCAGCAGCTTCAGGGTAAACACTGAAGCTTTCTTT
TRBV9	TRBJ2-3	NA	NA	CASSDQGTQYF	TGTGCCAGCAGCGACCAGGGTACGCAGTATTTT
TRBV6-5	TRBJ1-1	TRBD1	NA	CASSYQGSRGRTEAFF	TGTGCCAGCAGTTACCAGGGTTCCAGGGGGCGCACTGAAGCTTTCTTT
TRBV7-2	TRBJ2-7	NA	NA	CASSQPGTYEQYF	TGTGCCAGCAGCCAGCCGGGGACCTACGAGCAGTACTTC
TRBV7-8	TRBJ1-6	TRBD1	NA	CASRLQGTYNSPLHF	TGTGCCAGCAGACTACAGGGGACCTATAATTCACCCCTCCACTTT
TRBV2	TRBJ2-7	NA	NA	CASNFYPSYEQYF	TGTGCCAGCAACTTCTACCCCTCCTACGAGCAGTACTTC
TRBV2	TRBJ1-5	TRBD1	few	CASRDDRVNQPQHF	TGTGCCAGCAGGGATGACAGGGTCAATCAGCCCCAGCATTTT
TRBV29-1	TRBJ1-1	NA	NA	CSVDASTSNTEAFF	TGCAGCGTTGATGCGTCAACCTCGAACACTGAAGCTTTCTTT
TRBV30	TRBJ2-5	TRBD1	NA	CAWTPGTGKETQYF	TGTGCCTGGACCCCAGGGACAGGGAAAGAGACCCAGTACTTC
TRBV27	TRBJ2-5	TRBD1	once	CASSLGTPGTGWETQYF	TGTGCCAGCAGTCTAGGGACTCCCGGGACAGGGTGGGAGACCCAGTACTTC
TRBV7-2	TRBJ2-3	NA	NA	CASSPGPGSDTQYF	TGTGCCAGCAGTCCCGGTCCGGGGTCGGATACGCAGTATTTT